The 16 T cell receptor beta chains below were found in one sample sequenced in a study of cytomegalovirus exposure and HLA in healthy donors. Primers for the PCR totalled 60 Vbeta and 13 Jbeta. Generated by immunoSEQ multiplex PCR, the TCRdb table keeps only in-frame clones and is missing some. The profile covers some 190,000 clones, with 77% appearing a single time and roughly 1.4% taken by the ten largest. The sample consisted of PBMCs. The receptor set was obtained from a man between 18 and 35 years old in good health and CMV-seronegative.

V and J are TRBV28 and TRBJ1-2, with TRBD1 matching 8 bases. This CDR3 comprises 14 residues. Germline V gene sequence: CDR1 MDHEN, CDR2 SYDVKM. Germline trimming cut 3 bases from V and 6 bases from J; bases unmatched to any gene: 6. CDR3 protein: CASSFLDREDGYTF. In DNA, the CDR3 is TGTGCCAGCAGTTTCCTGGACAGGGAGGATGGCTACACCTTC.

The chain uses TRBV30 and TRBJ1-4; maybe TRBD1 (5 bases). The CDR3 extends over 15 amino acids. Trimming shortened V by 3 bases and J by 7 bases, and 18 bases separated the two germline ends. Germline lookup yields CDR1 GTSNPN and CDR2 SVGIG (reference sequence). Written as DNA, the CDR3 is TGTGCCTGGAGCATCGGGACTACTGGCCTTGAAAAACTGTTTTTT. This sequence encodes CAWSIGTTGLEKLFF.

V and J are TRBV9 and TRBJ2-7, with 13 positions matching TRBD2. This CDR3 has 18 amino acids. Germline V CDR1 and CDR2: SGDLS, YYNGEE. Trimming removed 3 bases from V and 2 bases from J; junction bases left unmatched: 11. Here the CDR3 reads CASSAGTSGDPDTYEQYF. CDR3 coding DNA: TGTGCCAGCAGCGCCGGGACTAGCGGGGACCCAGATACCTACGAGCAGTACTTC.

This clone turned up a few times. The rearrangement uses TRBV4-1 and TRBJ2-3, with 10 bases aligning to TRBD1. Germline assignment: CDR1 MGHRA and CDR2 YSYEKL. This CDR3 spans 16 amino acids. The V gene end was trimmed by 1 base and the J gene end by 3 bases; junction bases not matched to a gene: 4. The chain's CDR3 is CASSQALDRGTDTQYF. The CDR3 DNA is TGCGCCAGCAGCCAAGCTCTGGACAGGGGGACAGATACGCAGTATTTT.

The rearrangement uses TRBV7-3 and TRBJ2-1; TRBD2 might be the D (6 bases). Germline values: CDR1 SGHTA, CDR2 FQGTGA. The CDR3 runs 17 residues. V shed 5 bases and J shed 2 bases, with 19 bases lying between them. The chain's CDR3 is CASSAYLGGEAYNEQFF. CDR3 DNA sequence: TGTGCCAGCAGCGCGTACCTCGGGGGTGAGGCCTACAATGAGCAGTTCTTC.

V gene TRBV19 combines with J gene TRBJ2-1; the D gene is possibly TRBD1 (6 bases). V lost 7 bases and J 0 bases, leaving 13 bases between the germline ends. The length of the CDR3 is 15 residues. Germline loops: CDR1 LNHDA, CDR2 SQIVND (reference sequence). As DNA, the CDR3 is TGTGCCAGTACAGGGGTCCAGAGCTCCTACAATGAGCAGTTCTTC. Translated: CASTGVQSSYNEQFF.

This clone has more than one count but fewer than ten. The V call is TRBV4-3, the J call TRBJ2-1, with 12 bases identical to TRBD2. This CDR3 has 17 residues. Germline CDR1 LGHNA, CDR2 YSLEER. Trimming took 1 base from V and 7 from J; bases not matched to a gene: 8. The CDR3 loop is CASSQVELAGGSNEQFF. DNA for the CDR3: TGCGCCAGCAGCCAAGTGGAACTAGCGGGGGGTTCGAATGAGCAGTTCTTC.

This clone was found once. The J gene is TRBJ2-7, the V gene TRBV30, with a possible D match to TRBD1 (5 bases). Looked up from germline, CDR1 is GTSNPN and CDR2 is SVGIG (reference sequence). The CDR3 extends over 12 amino acids. With 5 bases removed from V and 4 bases from J, the gap between germline ends came to 12 bases. The CDR3 DNA is TGTGCCTGGGGAAAGGGGCGATACGAGCAGTACTTC. Protein product: CAWGKGRYEQYF. Full variable domain (missing parts from reference TRBV30 and TRBJ2-7): SQTIHQWPATLVQPVGSPLSLECTVEGTSNPNLYWYRQAAGRGLQLLFYSVGIGQISSEVPQNLSASRPQDRQFILSSKKLLLSDSGFYLCAWGKGRYEQYFGPGTRLTVT.

The rearrangement links TRBV19 to TRBJ2-7, with 7 bases that match TRBD1. Per the germline V gene, CDR1 is LNHDA and CDR2 is SQIVND (reference sequence). V shed 4 bases, J shed 1 base, and the junction held 4 bases outside the gene matches. The CDR3 consists of 14 residues. Here the CDR3 reads CASSKGAWSYEQYF. The CDR3 DNA is TGTGCCAGTAGTAAGGGGGCCTGGTCCTACGAGCAGTACTTC.

This chain joins TRBV15 and TRBJ1-6; D possibly corresponds to TRBD1 (6 bases). The CDR3 spans 20 residues. Germline V gene lookup returns CDR1 LNHNV and CDR2 YYDKDF (reference sequence). Trimming pared 1 base from V and 0 bases from J, leaving 19 bases between. This CDR3 is CATSRAGTPSSSSYNSPLHF. The CDR3 region has the DNA TGTGCCACCAGCAGAGCCGGGACACCCTCGTCAAGCTCCTATAATTCACCCCTCCACTTT.

This clone turned up a few times. The chain is built from TRBV10-3 and TRBJ1-1; 7 positions match TRBD1. Germline CDR1 reads ENHRY; CDR2 reads SYGVKD. Trimming cost V 6 bases and J 7 bases; bases outside gene matches: 2. The CDR3 sequence is 11 residues long. The CDR3 spells CAIRTGSEAFF. CDR3 coding DNA: TGTGCCATCAGGACAGGGAGTGAAGCTTTCTTT.

The chain joins TRBV19 to TRBJ2-5, with 8 bases fitting TRBD1. The CDR3 has 17 amino acids. Germline values: CDR1 LNHDA, CDR2 SQIVND (reference sequence). The V segment lost 4 bases and the J segment 5 bases; nucleotides outside the gene matches: 15. CDR3 coding DNA: TGTGCCAGTAGTACAGGACAGGGCGGGCTAGCTCGGGAGACCCAGTACTTC. Translation gives CASSTGQGGLARETQYF.

The rearrangement uses TRBV18 and TRBJ1-1; 8 bases map to TRBD1. This CDR3 is built from 14 residues. Germline CDR1 and CDR2: KGHSH and LQKENI. Trimming cost V 6 bases and J 3 bases; bases outside gene matches: 6. The CDR3 loop is CASSRGQADTEAFF. In nucleotides, the CDR3 is TGTGCCAGCTCCCGGGGACAGGCGGACACTGAAGCTTTCTTT. Full variable domain (rest looked up from reference TRBV18 and TRBJ1-1): NAGVMQNPRHLVRRRGQEARLRCSPMKGHSHVYWYRQLPEEGLKFMVYLQKENIIDESGMPKERFSAEFPKEGPSILRIQQVVRGDSAAYFCASSRGQADTEAFFGQGTRLTVV.

This clone was found a few times. This sequence joins TRBV5-1 and TRBJ1-4; no reliable D call. V was trimmed by 1 base and J by 8 bases, leaving 15 bases between them. There are 15 residues in the CDR3. CDR1 is SGHRS, CDR2 YFSETQ, per germline. The CDR3 DNA reads as TGCGCCAGCAGCTTGACGGGCAGGCGAGGGGAAAAACTGTTTTTT. This sequence encodes CASSLTGRRGEKLFF.

This sequence joins TRBV4-1 and TRBJ1-6; D is uncertain. V was cut by 3 bases and J by 9 bases, with 15 bases left in between. The CDR3 covers 15 residues. Germline V gives CDR1 MGHRA, CDR2 YSYEKL. CDR3 in amino acids: CASSHPAGRASPLHF. CDR3 nucleotides: TGCGCCAGCAGCCACCCTGCGGGGAGGGCTTCACCCCTCCACTTT.

This chain connects TRBV10-3 to TRBJ1-2; weak D call: TRBD1 (6 bases). Trimming took 6 bases from V and 3 from J, leaving 11 bases between them. Germline V gives CDR1 ENHRY, CDR2 SYGVKD. This CDR3 region has 13 residues. The CDR3 here is CAIRMTGDYGYTF. The CDR3 nucleotides are TGTGCCATCAGGATGACAGGTGACTATGGCTACACCTTC.